This T cell receptor beta chain derives from a study of T-cell memory formation after mild COVID-19. The germline CDR1 and CDR2 sequences are LNHDA and SQIVND (reference sequence). V lost 3 bases, J lost 3 bases, and 8 bases lay in between. The CDR3 is 13 amino acids. Whole-study results and caveats: Detection of some responders pre-infection suggested pre-existing cross-reactive memory T cells participated.

In this sample, this clonotype turned up a few times. Antigen: not known. MiXCR, applied by TCRdb to the 5' RACE reads, yields one record per CDR3 protein. The repertoire holds about 340,000 distinct CDR3 sequences, less than 25% seen once, with around 23% in the top ten. Specimen: PBMCs or a T cell subset sorted from them (not recorded which). The rearrangement links TRBV19 to TRBJ1-1, with no clear D. The TCR originated in a man between 18 and 35 years old who had mild COVID-19 (a few samples of this study predate the infection). Cell type and time point are not known. Here the CDR3 DNA reads TGTGCCAGTAGTATCGGTCGGTACACTGAAGCTTTCTTT. Its protein is CASSIGRYTEAFF.